This T cell receptor (beta chain) was documented in a study of beta chain features in type 1 diabetes (dated by TCRdb to 2017 to 2018). General notes on the study: No differences in mean age, gender distribution, total cell number or subset yield were found between patients and healthy donors. A total of under 140,000,000 sorted cells were examined across all samples, and the number of cells per subset was strongly correlated with RNA yield. In the study, recently diagnosed type 1 diabetes patients and matched healthy donors were compared on the TCRB repertoires of their sorted circulating CD4+ T cell subsets. Regulatory and stem cell-like memory subsets were obtained from only 8 patients and roughly 8 healthy donors, while naive and central memory subsets were obtained from all 30 or so donors. Overall study outcomes, separate from this receptor: Because the HLA sub-analyses included only small numbers of individuals, any influence of HLA type on TCRB rearrangement was left unresolved. Because cDNA was sequenced instead of genomic DNA, activated cells with high expression could be over-represented, although the groups did not differ in activation or CD3 levels. In all four CD4+ subsets, TCRB CDR3 length was moderately but significantly shorter in type 1 diabetes patients. Patients with type 1 diabetes made fewer insertions and deleted more nucleotides at VDJ recombination sites, implying thymic rearrangement abnormalities. Naive, central memory and regulatory TCRB repertoires appeared to be more alike among patients than among healthy donors. Shorter templates might have been favored by PCR, but patient and control samples were amplified and corrected together, so both groups would have been affected equally by any skew.

Each donor gave one peripheral blood draw, averaging approximately 120 mL, which was collected into heparinised tubes. A BD FACSAria II and a panel including CD45RO, CCR7, CD25, CD127, CD95 and CD27 were used to sort naive, central memory, regulatory and stem cell-like memory CD4+ T cells. Purity was above 95% for every sorted population. Right away, PBMCs were isolated by Lymphoprep density gradient centrifugation and were stained directly, with no culture step. So that batch effects would be minimized, each experiment stained and sorted samples in pairs, pairing one healthy donor with one patient. The entire amount of isolated RNA was reverse transcribed using the High Capacity cDNA Reverse Transcription Kit, so the sequenced TCRB transcripts were expressed ones. Naive, central memory and regulatory T cell samples underwent deep immunoSEQ sequencing, averaging about 3.5 million total reads per sample. Sorted cells were lysed in RLT buffer, and RNA was extracted using DNase-treated RNeasy Micro or Mini kits according to cell number. Each cell subset was processed separately to prevent cross-contamination, with patient and healthy donor samples processed together. Using the immunoSEQ multiplex PCR, TCRB sequences were amplified from cDNA into 87-bp fragments spanning the CDR3 region. Amplicons were sequenced on the Illumina HiSeq platform. Per the authors' processing: Synthetic template baselines were used to correct PCR bias computationally, reads within Hamming distance 2 were collapsed together, and singletons that could not be merged were discarded. Reads were aligned against IMGT to assign V, D and J genes, CDR3 length and insertions or deletions at six rearrangement sites. Within each subset, clonotype counts were normalized to sorted cell number, and only after that were true diversity and Gini coefficients computed with the tcR R package. The overlap coefficient, calculated on TCRB nucleotide sequences, was used to quantify repertoire sharing. Held by TCRdb, this immuneACCESS table contains in-frame sequences only and omits some clones. Under half of the omission traces to an unresolved V gene where checked; the cause of the rest is unknown. Clone size and V and J calls were adopted from that table, with D and trimming inferred from the DNA. The sample includes roughly 150,000 clones, with about 8% observed a single time. 0.94% of the sample is taken by the ten largest.

The CDR3 has 17 amino acids, counting the end cysteine and phenylalanine. Only the CDR3 part of the read is kept: 51 bases, read in frame from the first base. At the junction V is shortened by 6 bases and J by 2 bases; bases outside the gene matches: 10. CDR1 and CDR2 (MDHEN, SYDVKM) derive from the germline V gene. As for this clone: Which antigen it targets is not known. Base quality data are lacking; no much larger clone is found one base away.

The clonotype originates from a woman in her forties with type 1 diabetes. Specimen: central memory CD4+ T cells from blood. The rearranged segments are TRBV28 and TRBJ2-3; 11 bases in between match TRBD2. The CDR3 reads as follows: CASSSALAGGTTDTQYF. DNA sequence: TGTGCCAGCAGCTCCGCCTTAGCGGGAGGGACCACAGATACGCAGTATTTT.